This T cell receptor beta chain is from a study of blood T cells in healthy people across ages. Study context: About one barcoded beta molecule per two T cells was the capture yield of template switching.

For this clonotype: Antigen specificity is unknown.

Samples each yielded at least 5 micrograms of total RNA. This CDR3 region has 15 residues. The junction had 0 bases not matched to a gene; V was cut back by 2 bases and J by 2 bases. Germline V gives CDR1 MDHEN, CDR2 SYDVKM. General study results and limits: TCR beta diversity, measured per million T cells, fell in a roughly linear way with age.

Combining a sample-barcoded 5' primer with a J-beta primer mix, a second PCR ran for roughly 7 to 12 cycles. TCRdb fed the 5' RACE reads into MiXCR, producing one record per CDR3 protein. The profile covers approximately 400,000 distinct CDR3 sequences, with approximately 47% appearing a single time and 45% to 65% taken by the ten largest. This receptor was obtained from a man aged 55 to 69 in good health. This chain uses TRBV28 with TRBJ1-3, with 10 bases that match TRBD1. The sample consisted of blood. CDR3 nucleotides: TGTGCCAGCAGTTTAGGGACAGGGGCTGGAAACACCATATATTTT. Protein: CASSLGTGAGNTIYF. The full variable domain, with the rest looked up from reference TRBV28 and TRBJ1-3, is DVKVTQSSRYLVKRTGEKVFLECVQDMDHENMFWYRQDPGLGLRLIYFSYDVKMKEKGDIPEGYSVSREKKERFSLILESASTNQTSMYLCASSLGTGAGNTIYFGEGSWLTVV.